This passage covers 27 T cell receptor beta chains from one sample sequenced in a study of tissue T cells after allogeneic stem cell transplantation (dated by TCRdb to the early 2020s). Receptor libraries were prepared by the immunoSEQ multiplex PCR assay. TCRdb provides this immuneACCESS table in a form limited to in-frame rearrangements. Some clones are lacking; in checked studies, under half of them reflect an unresolved V gene, and why the rest are absent is not known. Within this sample are some 47,000 clones, with around 70% of them counted one time only. The ten largest clones take up roughly 0.5% of the sample. Sequencing input: sorted cells pooled from one or two spleens. The receptors were gathered from a pool of C57BL/6 mice in good health.

This clone was observed a handful of times. The listed genes are named as in mouse. The sequenced part of the CDR3 DNA is TGTGCCAGCAGGAGGACAGATTCCTATGAACAGTAC. Its protein is CASRRTDSYEQY. The full-length CDR3 reads as CASRRTDSYEQYF. This chain links TRBV14 with TRBJ2-7; a possible D gene is TRBD1 (6 bases). The sequence runs out 1 residue before the end of the CDR3; the remainder is reconstructed from the germline J gene. V was shortened by 5 bases and J by 1 base, with 10 bases between the two germline ends. There are 13 residues in the CDR3. Germline values: CDR1 SGHDT, CDR2 FRDEAV.

On this clone: Germline and genes: mouse. Read data end 1 residue before the CDR3 end; the end is taken from the germline J gene. The J gene is TRBJ2-1, the V gene TRBV3, with 7 nucleotides matching TRBD1. CDR1 SNHLY and CDR2 FYNGKV come from the germline V gene (reference sequence). V was pared by 5 bases and J by 1 base, with 5 bases of the junction left unmatched. The CDR3 is 15 amino acids. The CDR3 here is CASSHRDRNYAEQFF. The sequenced CDR3 bases are TGTGCCAGCAGCCACCGGGACAGAAACTATGCTGAGCAGTTC.

As concerns this clone: The listed genes are named as in mouse. The CDR3 is CASSLEGAGQNTLYF. The part of the CDR3 DNA that was read is TGTGCCAGCAGCTTAGAGGGCGCCGGTCAAAACACCTTGTAC. The J gene is TRBJ2-4, the V gene TRBV3, with no clear D. The CDR3 extends 1 residue past the end of the read, so its final part is completed from the germline J gene. The CDR3 is made up of 15 amino acids. CDR1 is SNHLY, CDR2 FYNGKV, per germline (reference sequence). With 1 base removed from V and 1 base from J, the gap between germline ends came to 9 bases. Using reference TRBV3 and TRBJ2-4 for the parts outside the CDR3, the full variable domain is GPKVLQIPSHQIIDMGQMVTLNCDPVSNHLYFYWYKQILGQQMEFLVNFYNGKVMEKSKLFKDQFSVERPDGSYFTLKIQPTALEDSAVYFCASSLEGAGQNTLYFGAGTRLSVL.

Notes on this clone: The germline and genes are mouse ones. The CDR3 extends 1 residue past the end of the read, so its final part is completed from the germline J gene. This chain links TRBV13-2 with TRBJ1-1, with D possibly matching TRBD1 (5 bases). V was trimmed by 2 bases and J by 5 bases, leaving 7 bases between them. Germline V gives CDR1 NNHNN, CDR2 SYGAGS (reference sequence). CDR3 length: 12 amino acids. This chain's CDR3 is CASGESGTEVFF. The covered CDR3 bases are TGTGCCAGCGGTGAGTCAGGGACAGAAGTCTTC.

In this sample, this clone turned up a few times. Gene names denote mouse genes. The read falls 1 residue short of the CDR3 end, and the missing part is taken from the germline J gene. The chain joins TRBV20 to TRBJ2-7; no firm D call. This CDR3 contains 12 residues. Germline V gene lookup returns CDR1 GFQATS and CDR2 STVNSAI. Trimming took 1 base from V and 0 from J, leaving 4 bases between them. CDR3 DNA, as far as it was read: TGTGGTGCTAGGGGGGACTCCTATGAACAGTAC. The encoded protein is CGARGDSYEQY. The CDR3, in full, reads CGARGDSYEQYF.

Remarks on this clone: Gene names follow the mouse nomenclature. The chain's CDR3 is CASSRVNTGQLYF. The sequenced CDR3 bases are TGTGCCAGCAGTCGGGTCAACACCGGGCAGCTCTAC. The chain couples TRBV4 to TRBJ2-2; no firm D call. The read gets to within 1 residue of the CDR3 end, and the germline J gene fills in the rest. The germline gives CDR1 LGHDT, CDR2 YNNKQL (reference sequence). The ends were cut back, 6 bases at V and 2 bases at J, with 7 bases in the middle. CDR3 length: 13 residues.

As to this clone: Each gene name is a mouse one. The CDR3 loop reads CASSPTGGRAETLYF. Incomplete CDR3 DNA: TGTGCCAGCAGCCCGACTGGGGGTCGTGCAGAAACGCTGTAT. The chain links TRBV3 to TRBJ2-3, with TRBD2 matching over 9 bases. The read ends 1 residue before the CDR3 terminus; that terminus is restored from the germline J gene. Germline V gene data show CDR1 as SNHLY and CDR2 as FYNGKV (reference sequence). CDR3 length: 15 amino acids. J was trimmed by 1 base and V by 5 bases; bases with no gene match: 4.

On this clone itself: Mouse gene names and germline throughout. With the read ending 1 residue before the CDR3 end, the germline J gene is used to fill in that end. The rearrangement links TRBV13-2 to TRBJ2-5; D perhaps matches TRBD1 (6 bases). In germline, CDR1 is NNHNN, CDR2 SYGAGS (reference sequence). CDR3 length: 14 amino acids. Trimming shortened V by 5 bases and J by 0 bases, and 10 bases separated the two germline ends. Partial CDR3 DNA: TGTGCCAGCGGCGGACAGTATAACCAAGACACCCAGTAC. Translating it yields CASGGQYNQDTQY. The whole CDR3 sequence is CASGGQYNQDTQYF.

In regard to this clone: The germline and genes are mouse ones. The CDR3 end falls 1 residue outside the read, so it is completed with the germline J gene. This sequence joins TRBV5 and TRBJ1-2, with 7 bases that match TRBD1. This CDR3 comprises 14 residues. Germline V gene lookup returns CDR1 LGHNA and CDR2 YNLKQL (reference sequence). After removal of 4 bases from V and 0 bases from J, the junction contained 2 bases not matched to a gene. The CDR3 sequence: CASSPGTANSDYTF. CDR3 DNA (partial): TGTGCCAGCAGCCCAGGGACAGCAAACTCCGACTACACC.

This clone was seen only a few times. Gene names are mouse gene names. The covered CDR3 bases are TGTGCCACCAGGGAGGGGGAACAGTAC. Translated: CATREGEQY. The entire CDR3 is CATREGEQYF. The chain has TRBV12-1 and TRBJ2-7; D is perhaps TRBD1 (5 bases). The read ends 1 residue shy of where the CDR3 ends; the end is completed using the germline J gene. The CDR3 consists of 10 residues. CDR1 is SGHSN, CDR2 HYEKVE, per germline. Trimming shortened V by 8 bases and J by 7 bases, and 11 bases separated the two germline ends.

Comment on this clone: Mouse gene names and germline throughout. The read halts 1 residue ahead of the CDR3 end, with the missing end drawn from the germline J gene. V and J are TRBV24 and TRBJ2-2; D is unresolved. Trimming removed 3 bases from V and 4 bases from J, with 3 bases in between. CDR1 and CDR2 from the germline V gene are KGHTA and FRNEEI. CDR3 length: 12 amino acids. The covered CDR3 bases are TGTGCCAGCAGTCTTGGCACCGGGCAGCTCTAC. Translation gives CASSLGTGQLY. The entire CDR3 protein reads CASSLGTGQLYF.

Of note for this clone: The listed genes are named as in mouse. The CDR3 is cut off 1 residue early in the read; its end comes from the germline J gene. The genes are TRBV5 and TRBJ1-4; D may be TRBD1 (6 bases). The CDR3 consists of 15 residues. Germline CDR1 and CDR2: LGHNA and YNLKQL (reference sequence). V lost 1 base to trimming and J lost 3 bases, with 9 bases between them. The CDR3 DNA, read in part, is TGTGCCAGCAGCCAAGCAGGGGACGCCAACGAAAGATTATTT. It is translated as CASSQAGDANERLF. The full CDR3 reads CASSQAGDANERLFF.

Only one count was recorded for this clone. Germline and genes here are mouse. Read coverage stops 1 residue before the CDR3 terminus; the germline J gene supplies the remainder. The chain has TRBV13-2 and TRBJ2-1; 7 bases are shared with TRBD2. Germline trimming cut 0 bases from V and 1 base from J; bases unmatched to any gene: 1. CDR3 length equals 15 residues. Germline-derived CDR1 and CDR2 are NNHNN and SYGAGS (reference sequence). The CDR3 bases that were read are TGTGCCAGCGGTGATGATGGGGGGAACTATGCTGAGCAGTTC. Translating gives CASGDDGGNYAEQF. The entire CDR3 protein reads CASGDDGGNYAEQFF.

A word on this clone: Genes and germline are mouse. Read coverage stops 1 residue before the CDR3 terminus; the germline J gene supplies the remainder. The rearrangement uses TRBV13-1 and TRBJ2-3; D gene ambiguous. Germline CDR1 is NSHNY and CDR2 is SYGAGN. This CDR3 contains 12 residues. V was pared by 5 bases and J by 0 bases, with 4 bases between. The DNA read from the CDR3 is TGTGCCAGCAGGGGGAGTGCAGAAACGCTGTAT. Translation: CASRGSAETLY. The whole CDR3 sequence is CASRGSAETLYF.

This clone appeared a few times. These gene names are mouse names. The read ends 1 residue shy of where the CDR3 ends; the end is completed using the germline J gene. This rearrangement joins TRBV14 to TRBJ2-7, with D perhaps given as TRBD1 or TRBD2 (6 bases each). CDR1 and CDR2 from the germline V gene are SGHDT and FRDEAV. The CDR3 has 12 amino acids. The V gene lost 2 bases and the J gene lost 7 bases, with 10 bases spanning the gap. The CDR3 DNA, read in part, is TGTGCCAGCAGTTTACGGGGGCGGGAACAGTAC. Translation gives CASSLRGREQY. The complete CDR3 sequence is CASSLRGREQYF.

This clone was counted between two and nine times. Mouse names are used for the genes. The CDR3 DNA, read in part, is TGTGCCAGCTTTGGAAATACGCTCTAT. Amino acids: CASFGNTLY. The complete CDR3 protein is CASFGNTLYF. The rearrangement joins TRBV13-1 to TRBJ1-3, with unresolved D. The read terminates 1 residue before the CDR3 end, so the remaining end is supplied by the germline J gene. The CDR3 is made up of 10 amino acids. Germline values: CDR1 NSHNY, CDR2 SYGAGN. The V end lost 7 bases, the J end lost 3 bases, and 2 bases lay between the germline ends.

In its sample, this clone was seen a few times. The gene names here belong to mouse. The read gets to within 1 residue of the CDR3 end, and the germline J gene fills in the rest. The gene calls are TRBV15 and TRBJ2-7; unclear D gene. Deletions cut 4 bases from V and 4 bases from J, with 5 bases between. The CDR3 covers 11 residues. Per germline, CDR1 SGHND and CDR2 FRSKSL. This chain's CDR3 is CASSSNYEQYF. The DNA read from the CDR3 is TGTGCCAGCAGTTCCAATTATGAACAGTAC.

With respect to this clone: Germline and genes here are mouse. The read terminates 1 residue ahead of where the CDR3 ends, so the germline J gene completes it. The gene calls are TRBV20 and TRBJ2-2; 7 nucleotides match TRBD1. This CDR3 is built from 14 residues. The germline CDR1 and CDR2 sequences are GFQATS and STVNSAI. The trim removed 0 bases at V and 4 bases at J, leaving 2 bases unmatched. The sequenced CDR3 bases are TGTGGTGCTAGGGAGGGACAGAGCACCGGGCAGCTCTAC. Protein: CGAREGQSTGQLY. The complete CDR3 sequence is CGAREGQSTGQLYF.

In its sample, this clone was seen a few times. The listed genes are named as in mouse. The read ends 1 residue early relative to the CDR3; the germline J gene fills the gap. The chain employs TRBV13-3 and TRBJ2-7; the D call may be TRBD1 or TRBD2 (6 bases each). CDR1 and CDR2 (germline): NNHDY, SYVADS. The CDR3 runs to 14 residues. V lost 2 bases, J lost 0 bases, and 9 bases lay in between. The CDR3 loop reads CASSEEGGSYEQYF. The DNA read from the CDR3 is TGTGCCAGCAGTGAAGAGGGGGGCTCCTATGAACAGTAC.

With respect to this clone: Germline and genes: mouse. Incomplete CDR3 DNA: TGTGCCAGCAGCCAAGATCGAAGGGCAAACACAGAAGTCTTC. This sequence encodes CASSQDRRANTEVF. The whole CDR3 sequence is CASSQDRRANTEVFF. This sequence joins TRBV2 and TRBJ1-1; D not resolved. Coverage ceases 1 residue before the CDR3 finishes, and the germline J gene fills in the end. This CDR3 has 15 residues. Per the germline V gene, CDR1 is LGHNA and CDR2 is YSYQKL. V was shortened by 0 bases and J by 0 bases, with 8 bases between the two germline ends.

Comments on this clone: Gene names denote mouse genes. With the read ending 1 residue before the CDR3 end, the germline J gene is used to fill in that end. V is TRBV13-1 and J is TRBJ2-3; no firm D call. The V gene lost 2 bases and the J gene lost 0 bases, with 10 bases spanning the gap. The CDR3 has 15 amino acids. Per germline, CDR1 NSHNY and CDR2 SYGAGN. The DNA read from the CDR3 is TGTGCCAGCAGTGAAGAGGGAGGGAGTGCAGAAACGCTGTAT. Its protein is CASSEEGGSAETLY. In full, the CDR3 is CASSEEGGSAETLYF.

A single count supports this clone. Genes and germline are mouse. The sequence runs out 1 residue before the end of the CDR3; the remainder is reconstructed from the germline J gene. The chain recombines TRBV2 with TRBJ1-3; TRBD1 is a possible D gene (5 bases). The CDR3 length is 15 residues. Germline V gene sequence: CDR1 LGHNA, CDR2 YSYQKL. V was cut by 0 bases and J by 3 bases, with 9 bases left in between. CDR3 bases read: TGTGCCAGCAGCCAAGATGGGGGGAATGGAAATACGCTCTAT. Translated: CASSQDGGNGNTLY. The full CDR3 is CASSQDGGNGNTLYF.

A remark on this clone: Gene and germline names: mouse. The read stops 1 residue short of the end of the CDR3; the missing end is completed from the germline J gene. The chain employs TRBV2 and TRBJ1-2; TRBD1 agrees at 10 bases. CDR3 length: 15 amino acids. V was pared by 1 base and J by 2 bases, with 1 base of the junction left unmatched. Looked up from germline, CDR1 is LGHNA and CDR2 is YSYQKL. The chain's CDR3 is CASSQGGQGNSDYTF. CDR3 DNA (partial): TGTGCCAGCAGCCAAGGGGGACAGGGGAACTCCGACTACACC.

A note on this clone: Germline and genes here are mouse. Read sequence stops 1 residue before the CDR3 end, and the germline J gene provides the missing end. This chain links TRBV3 with TRBJ2-1, with 7 bases lining up with TRBD2. J was trimmed by 7 bases and V by 1 base; bases with no gene match: 7. Germline V CDR1 and CDR2: SNHLY, FYNGKV (reference sequence). The CDR3 covers 15 residues. The CDR3 here is CASSLGWGDGAEQFF. The DNA read from the CDR3 is TGTGCCAGCAGCTTAGGATGGGGGGACGGGGCTGAGCAGTTC.

Regarding this clone: Genes and germline come from the mouse. The read is 1 residue too short to cover the CDR3 end, so that end is filled in from the germline J gene. The J gene is TRBJ2-5, the V gene TRBV13-2; possible D gene TRBD2, 6 bases. Per the germline V gene, CDR1 is NNHNN and CDR2 is SYGAGS (reference sequence). There are 16 residues in the CDR3. V was trimmed by 0 bases and J by 0 bases, leaving 11 bases between them. CDR3 amino acids: CASGDDWVANQDTQYF. CDR3 bases read: TGTGCCAGCGGTGATGACTGGGTCGCTAACCAAGACACCCAGTAC.

With respect to this clone: Gene names refer to mouse genes. From the germline J gene comes the end of the CDR3, since the read stops 1 residue before it. The chain has TRBV2 and TRBJ2-1; TRBD2 matches 11 bases. CDR3 size: 17 residues. The ends lost 0 bases at V and 0 bases at J; junction bases unmatched: 1. Germline V CDR1 and CDR2: LGHNA, YSYQKL. The CDR3 here is CASSQDGTGGNYAEQFF. The CDR3 DNA, read in part, is TGTGCCAGCAGCCAAGATGGGACTGGGGGTAACTATGCTGAGCAGTTC.

This clone was seen a few times. Gene names follow the mouse nomenclature. The sequence runs out 1 residue before the end of the CDR3; the remainder is reconstructed from the germline J gene. The chain links TRBV15 to TRBJ1-4; no clear D. The germline V gene has CDR1 SGHND and CDR2 FRSKSL. The length of the CDR3 is 14 residues. The ends were cut back, 7 bases at V and 8 bases at J, with 17 bases in the middle. CDR3: CASTHSGRLERLFF. The DNA read from the CDR3 is TGTGCCAGCACCCACAGCGGGCGATTGGAAAGATTATTT.